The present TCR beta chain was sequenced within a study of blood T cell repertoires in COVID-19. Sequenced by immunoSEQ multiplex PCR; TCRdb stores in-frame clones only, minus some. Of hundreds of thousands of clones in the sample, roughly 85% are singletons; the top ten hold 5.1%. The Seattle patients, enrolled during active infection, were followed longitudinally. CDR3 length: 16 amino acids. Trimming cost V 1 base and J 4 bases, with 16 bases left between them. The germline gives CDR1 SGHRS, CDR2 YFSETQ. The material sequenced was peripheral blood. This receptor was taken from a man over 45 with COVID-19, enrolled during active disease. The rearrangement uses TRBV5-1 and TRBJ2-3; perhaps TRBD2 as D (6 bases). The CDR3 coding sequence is TGCGCCAGCAGCTTGAGGGTTGGAGGGGCTGCAGATACGCAGTATTTT. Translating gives CASSLRVGGAADTQYF.